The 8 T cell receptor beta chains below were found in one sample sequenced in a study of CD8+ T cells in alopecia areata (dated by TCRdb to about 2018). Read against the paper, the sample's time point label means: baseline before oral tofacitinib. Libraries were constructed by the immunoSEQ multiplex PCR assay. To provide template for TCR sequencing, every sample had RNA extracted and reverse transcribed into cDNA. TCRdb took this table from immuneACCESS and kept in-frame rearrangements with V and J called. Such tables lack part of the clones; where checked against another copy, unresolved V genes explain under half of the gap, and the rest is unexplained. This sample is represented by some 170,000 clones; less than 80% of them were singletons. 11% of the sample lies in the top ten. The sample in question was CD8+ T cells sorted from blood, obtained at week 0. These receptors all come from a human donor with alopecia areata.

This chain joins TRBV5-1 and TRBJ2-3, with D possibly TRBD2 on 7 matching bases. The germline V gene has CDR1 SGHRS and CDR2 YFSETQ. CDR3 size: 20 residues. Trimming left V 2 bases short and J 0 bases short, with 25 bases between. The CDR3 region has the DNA TGCGCCAGCAGCTTCCGAGGGGGGGATCTTCTCGTTCCTAGCACAGATACGCAGTATTTT. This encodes CASSFRGGDLLVPSTDTQYF.

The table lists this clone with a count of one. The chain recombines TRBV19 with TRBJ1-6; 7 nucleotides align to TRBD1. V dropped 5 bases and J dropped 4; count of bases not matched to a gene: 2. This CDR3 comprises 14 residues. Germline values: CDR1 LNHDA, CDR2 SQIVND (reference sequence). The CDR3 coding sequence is TGTGCCAGTAGTCGGACAGGATATAATTCACCCCTCCACTTT. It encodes CASSRTGYNSPLHF.

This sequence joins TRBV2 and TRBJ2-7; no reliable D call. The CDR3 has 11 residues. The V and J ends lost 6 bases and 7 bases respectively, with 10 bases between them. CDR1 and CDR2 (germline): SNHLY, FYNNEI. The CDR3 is CASRGYREQYF. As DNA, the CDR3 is TGTGCCAGCAGGGGATATAGGGAGCAGTACTTC. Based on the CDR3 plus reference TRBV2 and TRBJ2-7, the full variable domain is EPEVTQTPSHQVTQMGQEVILRCVPISNHLYFYWYRQILGQKVEFLVSFYNNEISEKSEIFDDQFSVERPDGSNFTLKIRSTKLEDSAMYFCASRGYREQYFGPGTRLTVT.

The CDR3 protein is CASLVFGAETQYF. The CDR3 nucleotides are TGTGCCTCCTTAGTGTTCGGGGCGGAGACCCAGTACTTC. The V call is TRBV5-6, the J call TRBJ2-5; tentatively, D is TRBD1 or TRBD2 (5 bases each). Trimming left V 10 bases short and J 5 bases short, with 18 bases between. The CDR3 is 13 residues long. Germline V gives CDR1 SGHDT, CDR2 YYEEEE.

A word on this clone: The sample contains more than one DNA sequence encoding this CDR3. Here the CDR3 reads CASSFRAYNEQFF. Written as DNA, the CDR3 is TGTGCCAGCAGCTTTCGGGCTTACAATGAGCAGTTCTTC. This chain connects TRBV5-4 to TRBJ2-1; unclear D gene. This CDR3 has 13 amino acids. V was clipped by 2 bases and J by 4 bases, with 7 bases between them. The germline CDR1 and CDR2 sequences are SGHNT and YYREEE (reference sequence).

CDR3 region: CASSPGGTDTQYF. The CDR3 DNA follows: TGTGCCAGCAGCCCCGGGGGCACAGATACGCAGTATTTT. The rearrangement uses TRBV9 and TRBJ2-3; D might be TRBD2 (5 bases). The V and J ends lost 4 bases and 1 base respectively, with 7 bases between them. The length of the CDR3 is 13 residues. Germline V CDR1 and CDR2: SGDLS, YYNGEE.

CDR3 sequence: CASSVSPRTGDYYGYTF. For the CDR3, the DNA is TGTGCCAGCAGCGTAAGCCCACGGACAGGAGACTACTATGGCTACACCTTC. This chain joins TRBV9 and TRBJ1-2; 7 positions agree with TRBD1. The germline V gene has CDR1 SGDLS and CDR2 YYNGEE. Trimming took 1 base from V and 3 from J; bases not matched to a gene: 12. The CDR3 consists of 17 residues.

The CDR3 is CASSHPDLQETQYF. As DNA, the CDR3 is TGTGCCAGCAGCCACCCAGACTTACAAGAGACCCAGTACTTC. This chain connects TRBV14 to TRBJ2-5; D call uncertain. CDR1 and CDR2 (germline): SGHDN, FVKESK. V was clipped by 3 bases and J by 2 bases, with 10 bases between them. The CDR3 has 14 amino acids.